This entry lists 8 T cell receptor beta chains sequenced from one sample in a study of cytomegalovirus exposure and HLA in healthy donors. Primers for the PCR totalled 60 Vbeta and 13 Jbeta. TCRdb keeps only in-frame clones here, not all; method: immunoSEQ multiplex PCR. The table includes roughly 150,000 clones, 70% to 90% detected once. The sample taken for sequencing was PBMCs. The receptors here all came from a man between 25 and 39 years old in good health and CMV-seropositive.

The V call is TRBV2, the J call TRBJ2-1; TRBD1 agrees at 7 bases. With V trimmed by 6 bases and J by 4 bases, 12 bases remained unmatched. Germline V gene sequence: CDR1 SNHLY, CDR2 FYNNEI. The CDR3 is 16 amino acids. The CDR3 here is CASRREGTVIYNEQFF. DNA for the CDR3: TGTGCCAGCAGGCGAGAGGGGACAGTCATATACAATGAGCAGTTCTTC.

The chain couples TRBV5-4 to TRBJ2-3; 14 bases are shared with TRBD2. The germline CDR1 and CDR2 sequences are SGHNT and YYREEE (reference sequence). Trimming took 2 bases from V and 6 from J; bases not matched to a gene: 11. This CDR3 is 18 amino acids long. The DNA of the CDR3 is TGTGCCAGCAGCTTCGCACCGGGACTAGCGGGAGCCCGGGATACGCAGTATTTT. Its translation is CASSFAPGLAGARDTQYF. Full variable domain (missing parts from reference TRBV5-4 and TRBJ2-3): ETGVTQSPTHLIKTRGQQVTLRCSSQSGHNTVSWYQQALGQGPQFIFQYYREEENGRGNFPPRFSGLQFPNYSSELNVNALELDDSALYLCASSFAPGLAGARDTQYFGPGTRLTVL.

This chain uses TRBV28 with TRBJ2-3, with D maybe TRBD2 (6 bases). CDR3 size: 19 residues. V was cut by 2 bases and J by 5 bases, with 26 bases left in between. Germline V CDR1 and CDR2: MDHEN, SYDVKM. The CDR3, as DNA: TGTGCCAGCAGTTTAGAGGTGCCGGGAGCCAACGTTCGGGAAGATACGCAGTATTTT. It encodes CASSLEVPGANVREDTQYF.

The chain links TRBV7-2 to TRBJ2-5, with D maybe TRBD1 (6 bases). The germline gives CDR1 SGHTA, CDR2 FQGNSA. This CDR3 has 14 amino acids. Between the trimmed V and J ends, which lost 5 bases and 0 bases, there was a span of 10 bases. CDR3 nucleotides: TGTGCCAGCAGCCCTCAGGGGTACCAAGAGACCCAGTACTTC. Amino acid sequence: CASSPQGYQETQYF. The variable domain in full, with the rest retrieved from reference TRBV7-2 and TRBJ2-5, is GAGVSQSPSNKVTEKGKDVELRCDPISGHTALYWYRQSLGQGLEFLIYFQGNSAPDKSGLPSDRFSAERTGGSVSTLTIQRTQQEDSAVYLCASSPQGYQETQYFGPGTRLLVL.

The rearrangement links TRBV11-3 to TRBJ1-1; 8 positions agree with TRBD1. The V gene end was trimmed by 4 bases and the J gene end by 1 base; junction bases not matched to a gene: 5. From germline, CDR1 is SGHNT and CDR2 YENEEA. This CDR3 contains 15 residues. In nucleotides, the CDR3 is TGTGCCAGCAGCTCGAGGACAGGGAGGAACACTGAAGCTTTCTTT. It is translated as CASSSRTGRNTEAFF. Combining the CDR3 with reference TRBV11-3 and TRBJ1-1 gives the whole variable domain EAGVVQSPRYKIIEKKQPVAFWCNPISGHNTLYWYLQNLGQGPELLIRYENEEAVDDSQLPKDRFSAERLKGVDSTLKIQPAELGDSAVYLCASSSRTGRNTEAFFGQGTRLTVV.

The rearrangement uses TRBV7-9 and TRBJ2-7; TRBD2 might be the D (5 bases). With 0 bases removed from V and 3 bases from J, the gap between germline ends came to 6 bases. The CDR3 is 13 amino acids. Germline V CDR1 and CDR2: SEHNR, FQNEAQ (reference sequence). In DNA form, the CDR3 reads TGTGCCAGCAGCTTAGCAGAGGGCTACGAGCAGTACGTC. Translation: CASSLAEGYEQYV.

This rearrangement joins TRBV9 to TRBJ2-3; possible D gene TRBD2, 6 bases. CDR1 SGDLS and CDR2 YYNGEE come from the germline V gene. V gave up 4 bases and J gave up 5 bases, with 17 bases separating them. This CDR3 spans 15 amino acids. The CDR3 nucleotides are TGTGCCAGCAGCACCCGACTAGTTCCGAGAGATACGCAGTATTTT. Its protein is CASSTRLVPRDTQYF.

The CDR3: CASSHIAGSSYNEQFF. For the CDR3, the DNA is TGTGCCAGCAGCCACATAGCGGGGAGCTCCTACAATGAGCAGTTCTTC. The V gene is TRBV7-9, the J gene TRBJ2-1, with TRBD2 matching over 8 bases. The germline V gene encodes CDR1 SEHNR and CDR2 FQNEAQ (reference sequence). With V trimmed by 5 bases and J by 0 bases, 6 bases remained unmatched. CDR3 length equals 16 residues.